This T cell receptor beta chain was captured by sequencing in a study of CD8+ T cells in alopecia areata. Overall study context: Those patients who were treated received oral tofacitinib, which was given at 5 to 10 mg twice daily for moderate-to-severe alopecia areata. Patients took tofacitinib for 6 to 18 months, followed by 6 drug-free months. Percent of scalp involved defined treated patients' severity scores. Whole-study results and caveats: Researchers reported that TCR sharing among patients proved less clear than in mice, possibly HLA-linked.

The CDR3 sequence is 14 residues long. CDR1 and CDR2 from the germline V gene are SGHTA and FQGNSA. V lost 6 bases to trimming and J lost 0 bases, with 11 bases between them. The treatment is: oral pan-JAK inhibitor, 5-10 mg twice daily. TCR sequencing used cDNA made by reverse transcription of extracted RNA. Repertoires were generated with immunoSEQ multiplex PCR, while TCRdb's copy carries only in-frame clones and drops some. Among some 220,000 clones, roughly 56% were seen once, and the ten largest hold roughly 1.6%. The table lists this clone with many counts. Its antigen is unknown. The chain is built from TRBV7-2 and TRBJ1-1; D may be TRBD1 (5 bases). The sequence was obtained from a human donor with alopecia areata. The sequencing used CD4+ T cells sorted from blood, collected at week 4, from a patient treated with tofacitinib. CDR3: CASSTGPMNTEAFF. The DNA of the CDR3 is TGTGCCAGCAGTACAGGACCCATGAACACTGAAGCTTTCTTT.